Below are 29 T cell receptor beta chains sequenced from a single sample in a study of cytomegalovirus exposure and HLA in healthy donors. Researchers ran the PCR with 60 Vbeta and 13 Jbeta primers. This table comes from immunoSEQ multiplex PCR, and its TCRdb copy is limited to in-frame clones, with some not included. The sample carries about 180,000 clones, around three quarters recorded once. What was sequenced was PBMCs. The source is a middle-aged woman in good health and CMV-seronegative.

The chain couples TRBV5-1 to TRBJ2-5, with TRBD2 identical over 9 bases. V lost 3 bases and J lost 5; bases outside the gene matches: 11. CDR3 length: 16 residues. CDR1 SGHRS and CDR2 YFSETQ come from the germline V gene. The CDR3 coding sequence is TGCGCCAGCAGCTACTCTAGCGGGAAGAAATTGGAGACCCAGTACTTC. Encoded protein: CASSYSSGKKLETQYF.

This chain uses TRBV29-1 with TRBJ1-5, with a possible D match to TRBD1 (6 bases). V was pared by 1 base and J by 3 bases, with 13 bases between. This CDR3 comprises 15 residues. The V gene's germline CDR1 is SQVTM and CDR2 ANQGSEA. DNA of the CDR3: TGCAGCGTTGAAGTGGGGCCAGGGGTCAATCAGCCCCAGCATTTT. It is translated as CSVEVGPGVNQPQHF.

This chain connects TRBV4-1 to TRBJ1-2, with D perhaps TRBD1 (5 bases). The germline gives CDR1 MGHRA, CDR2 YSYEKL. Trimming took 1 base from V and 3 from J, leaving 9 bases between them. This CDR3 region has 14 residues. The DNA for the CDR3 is TGCGCCAGCAGCCAAGCACCAGGGTACTATGGCTACACCTTC. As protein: CASSQAPGYYGYTF.

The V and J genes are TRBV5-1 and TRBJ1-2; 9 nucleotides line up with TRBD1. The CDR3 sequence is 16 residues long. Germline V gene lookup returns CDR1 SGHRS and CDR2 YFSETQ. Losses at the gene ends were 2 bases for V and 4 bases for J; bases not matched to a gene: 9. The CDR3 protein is CASSLVGTGNFYGYTF. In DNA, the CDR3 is TGCGCCAGCAGCTTAGTCGGGACAGGGAATTTCTATGGCTACACCTTC.

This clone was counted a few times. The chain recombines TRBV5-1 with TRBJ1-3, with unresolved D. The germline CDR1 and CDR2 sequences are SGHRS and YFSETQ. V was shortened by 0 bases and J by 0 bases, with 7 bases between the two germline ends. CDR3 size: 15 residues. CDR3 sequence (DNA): TGCGCCAGCAGCTTGGACAGATTCTCTGGAAACACCATATATTTT. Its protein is CASSLDRFSGNTIYF.

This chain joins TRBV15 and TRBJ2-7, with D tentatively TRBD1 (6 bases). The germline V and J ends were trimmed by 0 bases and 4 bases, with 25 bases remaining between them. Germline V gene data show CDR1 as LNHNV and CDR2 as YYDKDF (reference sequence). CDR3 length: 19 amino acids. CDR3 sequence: CATSRDWGQTTGFAYEQYF. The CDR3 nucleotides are TGTGCCACCAGCAGAGATTGGGGCCAAACAACAGGGTTTGCGTACGAGCAGTACTTC.

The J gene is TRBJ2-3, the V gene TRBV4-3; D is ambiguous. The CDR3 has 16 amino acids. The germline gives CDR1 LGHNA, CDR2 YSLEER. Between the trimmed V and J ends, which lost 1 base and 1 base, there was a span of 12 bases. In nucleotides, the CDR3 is TGCGCCAGCAGCCAAGGGCCTAGTCAAGGCACAGATACGCAGTATTTT. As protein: CASSQGPSQGTDTQYF.

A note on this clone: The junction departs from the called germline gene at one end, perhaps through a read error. The CDR3 coding sequence is TGTGCCAGCAGTGGGGTCAGTACCGGCCAGGGTTTT. Translated, it gives CASSGVSTGQGF. The chain joins TRBV2 to TRBJ2-3; TRBD1 is a possible D gene (5 bases). This CDR3 comprises 12 residues. CDR1 and CDR2 (germline): SNHLY, FYNNEI.

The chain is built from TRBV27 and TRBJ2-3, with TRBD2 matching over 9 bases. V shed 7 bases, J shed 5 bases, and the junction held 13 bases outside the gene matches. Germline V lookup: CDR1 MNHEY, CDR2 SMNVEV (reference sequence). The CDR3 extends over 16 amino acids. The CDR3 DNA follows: TGTGCCAGCAAGTCGATCCCGGGACTAGCAAAAGATACGCAGTATTTT. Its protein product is CASKSIPGLAKDTQYF.

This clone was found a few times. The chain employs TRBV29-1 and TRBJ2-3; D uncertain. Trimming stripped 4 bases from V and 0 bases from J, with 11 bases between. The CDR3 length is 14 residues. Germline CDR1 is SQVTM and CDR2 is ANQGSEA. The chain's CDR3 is CSVGYSRSTDTQYF. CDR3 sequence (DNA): TGCAGCGTTGGATACAGCCGTAGCACAGATACGCAGTATTTT.

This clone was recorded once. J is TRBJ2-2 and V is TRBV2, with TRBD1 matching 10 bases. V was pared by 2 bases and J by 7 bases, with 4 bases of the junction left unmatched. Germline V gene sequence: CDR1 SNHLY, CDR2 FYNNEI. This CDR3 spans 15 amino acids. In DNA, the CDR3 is TGTGCCAGCAGTGAATTGACAGGGGGCGACGGGGAGCTGTTTTTT. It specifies CASSELTGGDGELFF.

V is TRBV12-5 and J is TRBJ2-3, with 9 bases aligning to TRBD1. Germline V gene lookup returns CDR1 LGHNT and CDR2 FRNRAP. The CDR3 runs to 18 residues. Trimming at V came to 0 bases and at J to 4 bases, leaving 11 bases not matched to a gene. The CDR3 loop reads CASGLVNSGQGRPDTQYF. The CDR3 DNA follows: TGTGCTAGTGGTTTGGTAAACTCGGGACAGGGTCGGCCAGATACGCAGTATTTT.

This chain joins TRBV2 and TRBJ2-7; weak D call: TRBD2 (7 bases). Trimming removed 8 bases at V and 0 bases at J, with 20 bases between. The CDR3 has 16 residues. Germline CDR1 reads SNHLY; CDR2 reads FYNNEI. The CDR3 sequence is CASVGGGGSPSYEQYF. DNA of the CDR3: TGTGCCAGCGTGGGGGGGGGCGGGAGCCCCTCCTACGAGCAGTACTTC.

CDR3 nucleotide sequence: TGTGCCAGCAGTCCCGGGACAGGCTCTGGGGCCAACGTCCTGACTTTC. It codes for CASSPGTGSGANVLTF. The chain uses TRBV27 and TRBJ2-6; TRBD1 matches at 8 bases. The V gene's germline CDR1 is MNHEY and CDR2 SMNVEV (reference sequence). After removal of 5 bases from V and 0 bases from J, the junction contained 3 bases not matched to a gene. The length of the CDR3 is 16 residues.

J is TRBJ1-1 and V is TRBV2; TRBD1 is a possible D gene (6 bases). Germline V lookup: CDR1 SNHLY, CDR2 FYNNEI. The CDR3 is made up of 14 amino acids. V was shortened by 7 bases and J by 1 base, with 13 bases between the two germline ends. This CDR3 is CASTQQGTNTEAFF. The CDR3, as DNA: TGTGCCAGCACACAACAGGGAACGAACACTGAAGCTTTCTTT.

CDR3 protein: CASSEIRSNNEQFF. CDR3 in DNA: TGTGCCAGCAGTGAAATTCGGAGCAACAATGAGCAGTTCTTC. This rearrangement joins TRBV6-1 to TRBJ2-1, with D hard to call. The germline gives CDR1 MNHNS, CDR2 SASEGT. This CDR3 region has 14 residues. With 2 bases removed from V and 5 bases from J, the gap between germline ends came to 10 bases.

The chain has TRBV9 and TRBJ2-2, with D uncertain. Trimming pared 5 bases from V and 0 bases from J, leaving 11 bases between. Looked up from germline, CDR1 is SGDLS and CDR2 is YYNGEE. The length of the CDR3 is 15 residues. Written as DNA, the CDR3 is TGTGCCAGCAGGGGCCCGGTTGCGAACACCGGGGAGCTGTTTTTT. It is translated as CASRGPVANTGELFF.

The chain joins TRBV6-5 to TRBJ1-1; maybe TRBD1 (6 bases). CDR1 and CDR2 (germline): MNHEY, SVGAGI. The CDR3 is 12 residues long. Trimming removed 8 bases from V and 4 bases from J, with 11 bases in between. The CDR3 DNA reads TGTGCCAGCGGGTCAGGGGTCACTGAAGCTTTCTTT. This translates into CASGSGVTEAFF.

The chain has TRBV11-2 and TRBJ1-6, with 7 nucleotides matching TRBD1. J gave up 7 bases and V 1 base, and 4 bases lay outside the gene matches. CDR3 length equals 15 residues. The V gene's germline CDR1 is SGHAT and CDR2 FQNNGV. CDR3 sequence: CASSLGTGANSPLHF. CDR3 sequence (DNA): TGTGCCAGCAGCTTAGGAACAGGGGCAAATTCACCCCTCCACTTT. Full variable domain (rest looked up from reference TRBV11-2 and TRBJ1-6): EAGVAQSPRYKIIEKRQSVAFWCNPISGHATLYWYQQILGQGPKLLIQFQNNGVVDDSQLPKDRFSAERLKGVDSTLKIQPAKLEDSAVYLCASSLGTGANSPLHFGNGTRLTVT.

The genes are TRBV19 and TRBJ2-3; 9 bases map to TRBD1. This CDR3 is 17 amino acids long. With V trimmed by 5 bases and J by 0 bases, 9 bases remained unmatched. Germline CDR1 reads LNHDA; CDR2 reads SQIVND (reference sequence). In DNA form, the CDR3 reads TGTGCCAGTAGTCCTACCCGACAGGGGGTTAGCACAGATACGCAGTATTTT. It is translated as CASSPTRQGVSTDTQYF.

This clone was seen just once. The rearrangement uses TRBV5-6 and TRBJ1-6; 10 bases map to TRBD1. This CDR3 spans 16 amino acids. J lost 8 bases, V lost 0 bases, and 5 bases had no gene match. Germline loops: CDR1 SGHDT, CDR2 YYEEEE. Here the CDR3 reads CASSLGQGARDSPLHF. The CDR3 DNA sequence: TGTGCCAGCAGCTTGGGACAGGGGGCTCGGGATTCACCCCTCCACTTT. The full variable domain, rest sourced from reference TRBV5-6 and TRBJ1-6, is DAGVTQSPTHLIKTRGQQVTLRCSPKSGHDTVSWYQQALGQGPQFIFQYYEEEERQRGNFPDRFSGHQFPNYSSELNVNALLLGDSALYLCASSLGQGARDSPLHFGNGTRLTVT.

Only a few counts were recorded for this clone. CDR3 sequence: CASSLTGTSGTPQYF. The CDR3, as DNA: TGCGCCAGCAGCCTGACCGGGACTAGCGGGACCCCGCAGTACTTC. The rearrangement joins TRBV4-3 to TRBJ2-7, with 13 nucleotides matching TRBD2. Germline CDR1 reads LGHNA; CDR2 reads YSLEER. This CDR3 is 15 amino acids long. V lost 4 bases to trimming and J lost 9 bases; unmatched junction nucleotides: 9.

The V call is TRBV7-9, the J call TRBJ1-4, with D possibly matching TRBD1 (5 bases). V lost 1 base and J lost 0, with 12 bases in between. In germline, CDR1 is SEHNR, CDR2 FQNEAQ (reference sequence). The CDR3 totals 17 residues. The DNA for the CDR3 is TGTGCCAGCAGCTTAGTCGCTTGGGGCGCAACTAATGAAAAACTGTTTTTT. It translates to CASSLVAWGATNEKLFF. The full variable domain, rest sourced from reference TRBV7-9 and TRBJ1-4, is DTGVSQNPRHKITKRGQNVTFRCDPISEHNRLYWYRQTLGQGPEFLTYFQNEAQLEKSRLLSDRFSAERPKGSFSTLEIQRTEQGDSAMYLCASSLVAWGATNEKLFFGSGTQLSVL.

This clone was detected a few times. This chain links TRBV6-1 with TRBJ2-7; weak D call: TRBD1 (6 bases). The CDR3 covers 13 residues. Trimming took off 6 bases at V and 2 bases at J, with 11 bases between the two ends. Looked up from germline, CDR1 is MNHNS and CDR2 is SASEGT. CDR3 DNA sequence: TGTGCCAGCAGCGGCAGGGGAACCTACGAGCAGTACTTC. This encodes CASSGRGTYEQYF.

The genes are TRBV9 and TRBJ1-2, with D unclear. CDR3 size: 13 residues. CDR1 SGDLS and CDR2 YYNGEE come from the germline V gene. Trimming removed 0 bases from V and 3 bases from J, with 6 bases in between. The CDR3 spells CASSVGSDYGYTF. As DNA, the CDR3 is TGTGCCAGCAGCGTAGGATCGGACTATGGCTACACCTTC.

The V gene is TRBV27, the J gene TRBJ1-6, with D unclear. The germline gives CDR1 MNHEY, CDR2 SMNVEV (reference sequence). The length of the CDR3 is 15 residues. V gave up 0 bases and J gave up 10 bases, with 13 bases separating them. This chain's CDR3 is CASSLSGGTGSPLHF. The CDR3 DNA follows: TGTGCCAGCAGTTTATCAGGAGGTACCGGATCACCCCTCCACTTT.

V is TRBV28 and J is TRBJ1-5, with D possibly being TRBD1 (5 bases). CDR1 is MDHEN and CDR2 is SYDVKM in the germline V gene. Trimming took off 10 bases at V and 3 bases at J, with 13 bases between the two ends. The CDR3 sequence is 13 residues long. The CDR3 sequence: CAIAGKANQPQHF. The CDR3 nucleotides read TGTGCCATCGCAGGGAAGGCCAATCAGCCCCAGCATTTT.

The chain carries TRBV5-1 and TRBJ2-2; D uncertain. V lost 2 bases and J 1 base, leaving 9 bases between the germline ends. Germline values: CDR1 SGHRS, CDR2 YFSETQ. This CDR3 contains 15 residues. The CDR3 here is CASSFVPGNTGELFF. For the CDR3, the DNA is TGCGCCAGCAGCTTTGTTCCAGGGAACACCGGGGAGCTGTTTTTT.

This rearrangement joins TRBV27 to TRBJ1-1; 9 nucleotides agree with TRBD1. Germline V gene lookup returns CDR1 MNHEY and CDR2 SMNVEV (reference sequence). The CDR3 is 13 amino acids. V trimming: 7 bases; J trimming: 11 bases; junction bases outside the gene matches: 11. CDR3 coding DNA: TGTGCCAGCAACTCCCGGACAGGGGACTCTGCTTTCTTT. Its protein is CASNSRTGDSAFF.